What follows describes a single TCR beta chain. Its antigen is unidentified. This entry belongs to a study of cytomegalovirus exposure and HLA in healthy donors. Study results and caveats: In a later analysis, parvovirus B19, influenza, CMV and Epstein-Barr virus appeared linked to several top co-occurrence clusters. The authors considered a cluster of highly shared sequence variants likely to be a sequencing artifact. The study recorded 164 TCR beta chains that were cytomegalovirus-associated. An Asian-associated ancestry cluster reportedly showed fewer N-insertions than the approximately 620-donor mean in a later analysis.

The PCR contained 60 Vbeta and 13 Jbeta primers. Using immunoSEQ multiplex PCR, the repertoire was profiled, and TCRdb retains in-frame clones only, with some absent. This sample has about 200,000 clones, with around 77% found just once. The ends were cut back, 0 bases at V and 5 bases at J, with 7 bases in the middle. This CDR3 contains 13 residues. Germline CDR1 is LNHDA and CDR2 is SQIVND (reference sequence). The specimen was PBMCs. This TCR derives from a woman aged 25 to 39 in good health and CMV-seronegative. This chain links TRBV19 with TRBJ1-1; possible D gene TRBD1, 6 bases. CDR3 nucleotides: TGTGCCAGTAGTATAGAGAGGGGGACTGAAGCTTTCTTT. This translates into CASSIERGTEAFF.